The clone carrying this T cell receptor (beta chain) was seen a handful of times. Both TCR beta VDJ combination and CDR3 sequence profiling were carried out. Genomic DNA was the template for this profiling. TCRdb redid the calling of the reads with MiXCR, one entry per CDR3 protein. Counted here are about 270,000 distinct CDR3 sequences, approximately 55% occurring once; the ten biggest clones make up under 8.5%. The entry originates in a study of CD8+CD57+ T cells in acquired aplastic anemia. Study in general: The mean DNA yield obtained from sorted CD4+ and CD8+ cells came to 3.2 ug.

With 7 bases removed from V and 10 bases from J, the gap between germline ends came to 20 bases. This CDR3 region has 15 residues. Sequenced sample: sorted CD4+, CD8+, or CD8+CD57+ T cells (not recorded which) from PBMCs. This chain links TRBV12-3 or TRBV12-4 with TRBJ1-6, with D possibly being TRBD1 (6 bases). This TCR came from a human donor with severe aplastic anemia or a healthy control (not recorded which). The CDR3 here is CASTPGGRARSPLHF. The CDR3 nucleotides read TGTGCCAGCACTCCGGGGGGCAGGGCAAGGTCACCCCTCCACTTT.